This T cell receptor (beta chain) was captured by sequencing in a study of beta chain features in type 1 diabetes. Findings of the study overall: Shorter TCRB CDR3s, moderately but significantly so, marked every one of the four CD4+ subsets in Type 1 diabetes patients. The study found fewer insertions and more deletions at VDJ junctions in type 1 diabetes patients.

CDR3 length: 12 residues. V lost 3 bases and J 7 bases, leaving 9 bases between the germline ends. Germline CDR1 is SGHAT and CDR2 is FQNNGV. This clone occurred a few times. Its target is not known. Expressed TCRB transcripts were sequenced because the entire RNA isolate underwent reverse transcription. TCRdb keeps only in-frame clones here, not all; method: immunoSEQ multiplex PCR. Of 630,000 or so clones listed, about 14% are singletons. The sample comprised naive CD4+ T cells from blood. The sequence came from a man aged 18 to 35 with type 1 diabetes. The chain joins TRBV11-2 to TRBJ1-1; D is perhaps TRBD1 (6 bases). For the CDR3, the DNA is TGTGCCAGCAGCTTGCCGGACAGTGAAGCTTTCTTT. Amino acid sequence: CASSLPDSEAFF.